This TCR beta chain was identified during a study of OX40 agonist ivuxolimab in advanced cancers. As for the study in general: Participants, 75% to 90% male, averaged approximately 56 years of age, ranging from roughly 23 to 80. Study-wide results and caveats: Researchers did not establish what antigens the expanded peripheral T cells target.

About this clone: No antigen is known for it.

Deletions cut 3 bases from V and 5 bases from J, with 10 bases between. CDR3 length equals 13 residues. Looked up from germline, CDR1 is KGHSH and CDR2 is LQKENI. The protocol was immunoSEQ multiplex PCR, while the TCRdb copy is restricted to in-frame clones and leaves out a portion. Seen here are 61,000 or so clones, 80% to 85% observed once, and the top ten hold 3.4%. The sample was CD4+ or CD8+ T cells sorted from blood, taken in a trial of the OX40 agonist ivuxolimab. The receptor was isolated from an adult with an advanced solid tumor such as melanoma, head and neck, liver or kidney cancer. The rearrangement uses TRBV18 and TRBJ2-5, with unresolved D. Here the CDR3 DNA reads TGTGCCAGCTCACCCCAAGAGGCCGAGACCCAGTACTTC. Protein: CASSPQEAETQYF. The variable domain in full, with the rest retrieved from reference TRBV18 and TRBJ2-5, is NAGVMQNPRHLVRRRGQEARLRCSPMKGHSHVYWYRQLPEEGLKFMVYLQKENIIDESGMPKERFSAEFPKEGPSILRIQQVVRGDSAAYFCASSPQEAETQYFGPGTRLLVL.